This T cell receptor (beta chain) appears in the sequencing data of a study of T cell repertoires in cytomegalovirus infection. Study details: Public TCR beta signatures were indicative of both CMV infection and a matching HLA type.

Study-wide points: Identification of carriers of CMV plus the relevant HLA was achieved through cumulative public TCR beta family frequency. Predominance within the ex vivo response was attributable to HLA-C-restricted CMV-specific TCR beta clonotypes.

Germline loops: CDR1 SNHLY, CDR2 FYNNEI. This CDR3 has 15 residues. V lost 4 bases, J lost 3 bases, and 3 bases stayed unmatched. Only a few counts were recorded for this clonotype. Its target is not known. TCRdb redid the calling of the reads with MiXCR, one entry per CDR3 protein. The sample includes hundreds of thousands of distinct CDR3 sequences, about 9.2% seen only once; the top ten take 2% to 3%. Sequencing was performed on PBMCs. This clonotype originated in a human donor in good health (CMV status not recorded). Some clones in this sample may be carry-over from other donors' samples. The V and J genes are TRBV2 and TRBJ2-2; TRBD1 matches at 9 bases. CDR3 sequence (DNA): TGTGCCAGCAGTGCACAGGGGGCGGACACCGGGGAGCTGTTTTTT. Residues: CASSAQGADTGELFF. Supplemented by reference TRBV2 and TRBJ2-2, the full variable domain reads EPEVTQTPSHQVTQMGQEVILRCVPISNHLYFYWYRQILGQKVEFLVSFYNNEISEKSEIFDDQFSVERPDGSNFTLKIRSTKLEDSAMYFCASSAQGADTGELFFGEGSRLTVL.